This T cell receptor beta chain was found in a study of shared clonotypes between healthy human individuals. Method: immunoSEQ multiplex PCR; TCRdb's copy keeps in-frame clones and lacks some. This sample has around 990,000 clones, with approximately 80% found just once. The authors divided CD4+ cells into CD45RA+ naive and CD45RA-negative memory subsets. Germline values: CDR1 SGHDN, CDR2 FVKESK. This CDR3 has 15 residues. Deletions cut 5 bases from V and 0 bases from J, with 10 bases between. This TCR was sampled from a man aged 18 to 30 in good health. Some clones in this sample may be carry-over from other donors' samples. Sequencing was done on a sample of memory CD4+ T cells from PBMCs. Subset: CD45RA-negative fraction. The V call is TRBV14, the J call TRBJ1-4; tentative D call: TRBD1 (6 bases). The CDR3 loop is CASSSKGATNEKLFF. As DNA, the CDR3 is TGTGCCAGCAGCTCAAAGGGGGCAACTAATGAAAAACTGTTTTTT.